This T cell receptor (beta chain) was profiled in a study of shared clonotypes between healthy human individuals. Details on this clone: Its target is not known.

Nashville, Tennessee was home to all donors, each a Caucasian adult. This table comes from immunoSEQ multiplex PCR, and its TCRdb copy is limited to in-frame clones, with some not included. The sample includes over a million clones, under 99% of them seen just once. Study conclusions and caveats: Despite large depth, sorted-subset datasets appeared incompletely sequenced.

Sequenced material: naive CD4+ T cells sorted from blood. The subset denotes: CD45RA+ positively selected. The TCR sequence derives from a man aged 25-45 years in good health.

CDR3 sequence (DNA): TGTGCCAGCTCGCCTCCGGGACTAGCACTCTACGAGCAGTACTTC. This codes for CASSPPGLALYEQYF. The chain carries TRBV18 and TRBJ2-7, with 9 bases that match TRBD2. Unmatched junction bases numbered 9, after V lost 6 bases and J lost 3 bases. Germline lookup yields CDR1 KGHSH and CDR2 LQKENI. This CDR3 contains 15 residues. The full variable domain, in which reference TRBV18 and TRBJ2-7 provide the parts outside the CDR3, is NAGVMQNPRHLVRRRGQEARLRCSPMKGHSHVYWYRQLPEEGLKFMVYLQKENIIDESGMPKERFSAEFPKEGPSILRIQQVVRGDSAAYFCASSPPGLALYEQYFGPGTRLTVT.